The 17 T cell receptor beta chains presented below share a single source sample, sequenced in a study of CD8 T cells in ankylosing spondylitis. TCRdb redid the calling of the 5' RACE reads with MiXCR, one entry per CDR3 protein. The table includes about 310,000 distinct CDR3 sequences, under 25% detected once. The sample comprised blood, either unsorted or a sorted T cell fraction (not recorded which). The receptors stem from a female donor with ankylosing spondylitis or in good health (not recorded which).

Only a few counts were recorded for this clonotype. The gene calls are TRBV5-1 and TRBJ2-1; D ambiguous. The germline gives CDR1 SGHRS, CDR2 YFSETQ. The CDR3 extends over 14 amino acids. V was cut by 3 bases and J by 5 bases, with 12 bases left in between. The CDR3 DNA follows: TGCGCCAGCAGCTGGACGAAAGGGCACAATGAGCAGTTCTTC. Amino acid sequence: CASSWTKGHNEQFF. Supplemented by reference TRBV5-1 and TRBJ2-1, the full variable domain reads KAGVTQTPRYLIKTRGQQVTLSCSPISGHRSVSWYQQTPGQGLQFLFEYFSETQRNKGNFPGRFSGRQFSNSRSEMNVSTLELGDSALYLCASSWTKGHNEQFFGPGTRLTVL.

V usage is TRBV12-3 or TRBV12-4 and J usage is TRBJ2-1, with 8 bases aligning to TRBD2. The CDR3 is 16 amino acids. The J segment lost 0 bases and the V segment lost 8 bases, leaving 9 bases of the junction unmatched. CDR3 nucleotides: TGTGCCAGCCGGAAAGCGGGAGCGGACTCCTACAATGAGCAGTTCTTC. Its translation: CASRKAGADSYNEQFF.

This clonotype was observed a few times. The V and J genes are TRBV28 and TRBJ2-1; tentatively, D is TRBD1 (5 bases). From germline, CDR1 is MDHEN and CDR2 SYDVKM. The CDR3 has 14 amino acids. The V end lost 9 bases, the J end lost 7 bases, and 19 bases lay between the germline ends. The CDR3: CASPPTSGLNEQFF. CDR3 DNA: TGTGCCAGTCCGCCCACCTCAGGGCTTAATGAGCAGTTCTTC.

There are many counts of this clonotype. The chain recombines TRBV12-3 or TRBV12-4 with TRBJ1-4, with TRBD1 identical over 7 bases. The CDR3 is 14 amino acids. The V and J ends lost 3 bases and 3 bases, in that order; junction bases with no gene match: 1. CDR3 DNA sequence: TGTGCCAGCAGTTTCAGGGGGGCTAATGAAAAACTGTTTTTT. Protein: CASSFRGANEKLFF.

This clonotype was found a few times. V and J are TRBV20-1 and TRBJ2-3; 13 bases align to TRBD2. Germline CDR1 DFQATT, CDR2 SNEGSKA (reference sequence). The ends lost 6 bases at V and 3 bases at J; junction bases unmatched: 3. The length of the CDR3 is 14 residues. CDR3 coding DNA: TGCAGTGCGAGGACTAGCGGGAGAACAGATACGCAGTATTTT. It codes for CSARTSGRTDTQYF.

The gene calls are TRBV20-1 and TRBJ2-1; 7 nucleotides align to TRBD2. Trimming cost V 3 bases and J 7 bases; bases outside gene matches: 9. This CDR3 spans 14 amino acids. The germline CDR1 and CDR2 sequences are DFQATT and SNEGSKA (reference sequence). The CDR3 nucleotides are TGCAGTGCTAGTCGGGCGGGAGTAGGTAATGAGCAGTTCTTC. Residues: CSASRAGVGNEQFF.

Many counts were recorded for this clonotype. The DNA is omitted, as the CDR3 cannot be located on it reliably, and the CDR3 follows TCRdb's listing. The genes are TRBV20-1 and TRBJ2-5; the table's D gene call, TRBD1, was not cross checked with the DNA. Ends included, the CDR3 has 16 residues. From germline, CDR1 is DFQATT and CDR2 SNEGSKA (reference sequence). Here the CDR3 reads CSAASGRDTLQETQYF.

The V call is TRBV20-1, the J call TRBJ2-7; 9 nucleotides align to TRBD2. Unmatched junction bases numbered 10, after V lost 0 bases and J lost 7 bases. The CDR3 length is 15 residues. Germline V lookup: CDR1 DFQATT, CDR2 SNEGSKA (reference sequence). The CDR3 nucleotides are TGCAGTGCTAGAGAGGCGGGACTAGCCCCTTTTGAGCAGTACTTC. Translation gives CSAREAGLAPFEQYF.

This clonotype was found a few times. The CDR3 nucleotides are TGCGCCAGCAGTGTCGGGGGCGCGGACACTGAAGCTTTCTTT. Encoded protein: CASSVGGADTEAFF. This chain joins TRBV10-2 and TRBJ1-1, with D perhaps TRBD1 (6 bases). V lost 4 bases to trimming and J lost 3 bases, with 12 bases between them. CDR1 is WSHSY, CDR2 SAAADI, per germline. The CDR3 is made up of 14 amino acids.

The V call is TRBV5-6, the J call TRBJ1-1, with a possible D match to TRBD1 (5 bases). Germline loops: CDR1 SGHDT, CDR2 YYEEEE. V was shortened by 1 base and J by 8 bases, with 9 bases between the two germline ends. The CDR3 covers 12 residues. CDR3 in DNA: TGTGCCAGCAGCTTGTCGGGGCTCGAAGCTTTCTTT. This sequence encodes CASSLSGLEAFF.

The table lists this clonotype with many counts. The J gene is TRBJ2-7, the V gene TRBV25-1; 8 positions match TRBD2. From germline, CDR1 is MGHDK and CDR2 SYGVNS. The J segment lost 0 bases and the V segment lost 2 bases, leaving 3 bases of the junction unmatched. CDR3 length: 15 residues. CDR3: CASSEGLAGSYEQYF. The CDR3 DNA reads as TGTGCCAGCAGTGAAGGGCTAGCGGGCTCCTACGAGCAGTACTTC.

The chain recombines TRBV5-5 with TRBJ2-1, with D perhaps TRBD1 or TRBD2 (5 bases each). Trimming left V 2 bases short and J 14 bases short, with 20 bases between. The CDR3 is 14 residues long. Germline lookup yields CDR1 SGHKS and CDR2 YYEKEE (reference sequence). CDR3 sequence: CASSFGTLRAHEFF. The CDR3 coding sequence is TGTGCCAGCAGCTTCGGGACCCTTCGAGCCCACGAGTTCTTC.

This clonotype showed up just a few times. This chain links TRBV12-3 or TRBV12-4 with TRBJ2-1; D may be TRBD2 (6 bases). V gave up 1 base and J gave up 10 bases, with 14 bases separating them. This CDR3 has 14 amino acids. The chain's CDR3 is CASSLGGGTGEQFF. CDR3 coding DNA: TGTGCCAGCAGTTTAGGGGGCGGGACGGGAGAGCAGTTCTTC.

This clonotype was counted only a few times. The rearrangement links TRBV7-2 to TRBJ2-1; D is ambiguous. The CDR3 covers 14 residues. Looked up from germline, CDR1 is SGHTA and CDR2 is FQGNSA. The germline V and J ends were trimmed by 0 bases and 6 bases, with 9 bases remaining between them. CDR3 nucleotides: TGTGCCAGCAGCTTAGCCCCTGCGACCAATGAGCAGTTCTTC. This codes for CASSLAPATNEQFF. Supplemented by reference TRBV7-2 and TRBJ2-1, the full variable domain reads GAGVSQSPSNKVTEKGKDVELRCDPISGHTALYWYRQSLGQGLEFLIYFQGNSAPDKSGLPSDRFSAERTGGSVSTLTIQRTQQEDSAVYLCASSLAPATNEQFFGPGTRLTVL.

The genes are TRBV3-1 and TRBJ2-7, with 7 bases lining up with TRBD1. Trimming at V came to 1 base and at J to 5 bases, leaving 2 bases not matched to a gene. The germline V gene encodes CDR1 LGHDT and CDR2 YNNKEL (reference sequence). The CDR3 sequence is 13 residues long. Here the CDR3 reads CASSQGDSHEQYF. CDR3 coding DNA: TGTGCCAGCAGCCAAGGGGACAGCCACGAGCAGTACTTC.

The gene calls are TRBV12-3 or TRBV12-4 and TRBJ2-1; TRBD2 agrees at 8 bases. Losses at the gene ends were 2 bases for V and 8 bases for J; bases not matched to a gene: 5. This CDR3 has 14 amino acids. The CDR3 DNA follows: TGTGCCAGCAGTTTAACGGGAGGGCCCTATGAGCAGTTCTTC. Protein product: CASSLTGGPYEQFF.

This clonotype was observed a handful of times. The chain combines TRBV20-1 with TRBJ2-3, with 8 bases aligning to TRBD2. The CDR3 has 14 residues. V gave up 3 bases and J gave up 2 bases; unmatched junction bases: 4. Germline lookup yields CDR1 DFQATT and CDR2 SNEGSKA (reference sequence). The CDR3 region has the DNA TGCAGTGCTAGCACTAGCGGAGTCACAGATACGCAGTATTTT. Amino acids: CSASTSGVTDTQYF.